This TCR beta chain was sequenced in a study of CXCR3-negative and CXCR3-positive naive CD8 T cells. General study points: TRB CDR3s were more hydrophobic in CXCR3-positive than in CXCR3-negative naive cells.

A remark on this clonotype: Its target is not known.

CDR1 is ENHRY and CDR2 is SYGVKD in the germline V gene. This CDR3 comprises 15 residues. All TRB cDNA libraries came from 5' RACE performed with UMI labels. TCRdb reprocessed the 5' RACE reads and stores each CDR3 protein as one record, lacking DNA. The sample has roughly 60,000 distinct CDR3 sequences. Sequenced sample: naive CXCR3+ CD8+ T cells from blood. Subset in this sample: CD45RO-CCR7+CD27+CD95- naive CD8+ T cells expressing CXCR3 (TNR3+). The receptor's source is a human donor in good health. Some clones in this sample may be carry-over from other donors' samples. V is TRBV10-3 and J is TRBJ2-1; checking the TCRdb D call of TRBD1 is not possible without DNA. This chain's CDR3 is CAISESVEQGNEQFF.